This T cell receptor (beta chain) was observed in a study of T cells in Graves' hyperthyroidism and ophthalmopathy. There are 16 residues in the CDR3. Germline V gene data show CDR1 as MGHRA and CDR2 as YSYEKL. J was trimmed by 1 base and V by 0 bases; bases with no gene match: 3. This clonotype was counted at least ten times. TCR beta CDR3 regions were amplified from RNA transcripts. The primer set for the first-round RT-PCR of the TCR CDR3 was HTBI. TCRdb re-analysed the multiplex PCR reads in MiXCR, keeping a single row per CDR3 protein. This sample has some 460,000 distinct CDR3 sequences; less than 20% occur once, and the top ten carry around 7%.

The receptor was isolated from a woman aged 18-30 years with Graves' hyperthyroidism. The chain links TRBV4-1 to TRBJ1-5; 7 bases align to TRBD1. Material: blood. The CDR3 nucleotides read TGCGCCAGCAGCCAAGAGGACAGGAGAAGCAATCAGCCCCAGCATTTT. Amino acids: CASSQEDRRSNQPQHF.